This TCR beta chain was observed in a study of cytomegalovirus exposure and HLA in healthy donors. Study conclusions and caveats: The study reported that TCR beta sequences accurately predicted HLA-A and HLA-B alleles in most subjects. The likely origin of a cluster of highly shared sequence variants was a sequencing artifact. TCR beta chain V- and J-gene trimming was linked, in a later analysis, to a missense variant in DCLRE1C.

Germline V gene sequence: CDR1 SGHTA, CDR2 FQGTGA. The V and J ends lost 3 bases and 0 bases respectively, with 9 bases between them. The CDR3 is 15 amino acids. Remarks on this clone: What it binds is unknown.

Primers: 60 Vbeta forward and 13 Jbeta reverse. The table came from immunoSEQ multiplex PCR; TCRdb's copy has only in-frame clones and leaves some out. Among over 100,000 clones listed, approximately 80% were seen once. This TCR was recovered from a woman under 30 in good health and CMV-seropositive. The specimen was PBMCs. This chain uses TRBV7-3 with TRBJ2-1; perhaps TRBD1 as D (6 bases). CDR3 bases: TGTGCCAGCAGCTTTCAGGGGAGCTCCTACAATGAGCAGTTCTTC. Its protein is CASSFQGSSYNEQFF.